The next 20 T cell receptor beta chains were all read from a single sample in a study of blood T cell repertoires in COVID-19. TCRdb keeps only in-frame clones here, not all; method: immunoSEQ multiplex PCR. The sample records fewer than 350,000 clones, roughly 90% being singletons. The sequenced sample consisted of peripheral blood. These receptors were taken from a woman in her 70s with COVID-19, enrolled during active disease.

The V gene is TRBV5-1, the J gene TRBJ1-4; the D gene is possibly TRBD1 (5 bases). The CDR3 length is 13 residues. Germline V gives CDR1 SGHRS, CDR2 YFSETQ. Trimming took 4 bases from V and 6 from J, leaving 10 bases between them. CDR3 nucleotides: TGCGCCAGCAGCGGCCAGGGTGATGAAAAACTGTTTTTT. Translating gives CASSGQGDEKLFF.

The V and J genes are TRBV6-5 and TRBJ2-7; 7 nucleotides line up with TRBD1. The CDR3 length is 15 residues. The V gene's germline CDR1 is MNHEY and CDR2 SVGAGI. V lost 0 bases to trimming and J lost 2 bases; unmatched junction nucleotides: 4. The CDR3 sequence is CASSYSTTGPYEQYF. CDR3 nucleotide sequence: TGTGCCAGCAGTTACTCGACGACAGGGCCCTACGAGCAGTACTTC.

CDR3 protein: CASSRVGRTPNTGELFF. The CDR3 region has the DNA TGTGCCAGCAGCCGGGTGGGGAGGACACCCAACACCGGGGAGCTGTTTTTT. The chain is built from TRBV3-1 (or the pseudogene TRBV3-2) and TRBJ2-2, with D tentatively TRBD2 (6 bases). The CDR3 is 17 residues long. V shed 4 bases and J shed 2 bases, with 17 bases lying between them. CDR1 is LGHDT and CDR2 is YNNKEL in the germline V gene (reference sequence).

J is TRBJ2-1 and V is TRBV7-9; D perhaps matches TRBD2 (7 bases). Deletions cut 5 bases from V and 4 bases from J, with 21 bases between. The CDR3 runs to 17 residues. Per germline, CDR1 SEHNR and CDR2 FQNEAQ (reference sequence). Here the CDR3 reads CASSRRGGPLRYNEQFF. The CDR3 DNA is TGTGCCAGCAGCCGAAGGGGGGGTCCCCTCCGTTACAATGAGCAGTTCTTC. Full variable domain (rest looked up from reference TRBV7-9 and TRBJ2-1): DTGVSQNPRHKITKRGQNVTFRCDPISEHNRLYWYRQTLGQGPEFLTYFQNEAQLEKSRLLSDRFSAERPKGSFSTLEIQRTEQGDSAMYLCASSRRGGPLRYNEQFFGPGTRLTVL.

A single count supports this clone. The chain employs TRBV11-2 and TRBJ2-7; 13 nucleotides line up with TRBD2. The CDR3 totals 16 residues. V lost 5 bases, J lost 3 bases, and 7 bases stayed unmatched. Germline lookup yields CDR1 SGHAT and CDR2 FQNNGV. The CDR3: CASSGTSGVDHYEQYF. CDR3 nucleotide sequence: TGTGCCAGCAGCGGGACTAGCGGGGTGGATCACTACGAGCAGTACTTC.

The genes are TRBV6-5 and TRBJ2-2, with 9 bases matching TRBD1. The CDR3 totals 14 residues. J was trimmed by 5 bases and V by 5 bases; bases with no gene match: 3. Per the germline V gene, CDR1 is MNHEY and CDR2 is SVGAGI. CDR3 coding DNA: TGTGCCAGCAGTCCGGGACAGGGTACCGGGGAGCTGTTTTTT. It encodes CASSPGQGTGELFF.

The chain links TRBV2 to TRBJ2-3, with D unresolved. The ends were cut back, 4 bases at V and 8 bases at J, with 13 bases in the middle. Per germline, CDR1 SNHLY and CDR2 FYNNEI. This CDR3 contains 13 residues. DNA for the CDR3: TGTGCCAGCAGTGGTCCAGGAATAGGTACGCAGTATTTT. It translates to CASSGPGIGTQYF.

The count of this clone is one. The chain recombines TRBV6-5 with TRBJ2-7; 7 nucleotides align to TRBD1. The CDR3 covers 15 residues. J lost 6 bases, V lost 0 bases, and 8 bases had no gene match. Looked up from germline, CDR1 is MNHEY and CDR2 is SVGAGI. CDR3 DNA sequence: TGTGCCAGCAGTTACTCAAGCAGGGGGTCCGCCGAGCAGTACTTC. Amino acids: CASSYSSRGSAEQYF.

The gene calls are TRBV27 and TRBJ1-2; TRBD1 aligns across 10 bases. Trimming at V came to 6 bases and at J to 8 bases, leaving 6 bases not matched to a gene. CDR3 size: 13 residues. Germline V gene sequence: CDR1 MNHEY, CDR2 SMNVEV (reference sequence). The CDR3 nucleotides read TGTGCCAGCAGGAAGACAGGGGGCAAAGGCTACACCTTC. It translates to CASRKTGGKGYTF.

The chain employs TRBV7-3 and TRBJ2-7; 8 bases agree with TRBD2. This CDR3 has 15 amino acids. Germline V gene sequence: CDR1 SGHTA, CDR2 FQGTGA. Trimming cost V 5 bases and J 1 base; bases outside gene matches: 7. CDR3 residues: CASSQDGGESYEQYF. The CDR3 coding sequence is TGTGCCAGCAGCCAAGACGGGGGGGAGTCCTACGAGCAGTACTTC.

Points on this clone: The same CDR3 is also encoded by other DNA sequences in this sample. This chain uses TRBV11-2 with TRBJ1-3; D is unresolved. Germline V gene data show CDR1 as SGHAT and CDR2 as FQNNGV. V gave up 3 bases and J gave up 0 bases, with 9 bases separating them. This CDR3 spans 15 amino acids. Written as DNA, the CDR3 is TGTGCCAGCAGCTTCGGACGGGGCTCTGGAAACACCATATATTTT. Translated: CASSFGRGSGNTIYF.

The J gene is TRBJ2-7, the V gene TRBV9; D not resolved. Germline V gene lookup returns CDR1 SGDLS and CDR2 YYNGEE. With 0 bases removed from V and 2 bases from J, the gap between germline ends came to 12 bases. The CDR3 runs to 15 residues. The CDR3 loop is CASSVDSSFTYEQYF. CDR3 DNA: TGTGCCAGCAGCGTAGATAGCAGTTTTACCTACGAGCAGTACTTC.

This chain uses TRBV7-3 with TRBJ2-2; the D gene is possibly TRBD1 (6 bases). Germline values: CDR1 SGHTA, CDR2 FQGTGA. This CDR3 has 14 residues. V shed 5 bases and J shed 7 bases, with 14 bases lying between them. The DNA of the CDR3 is TGTGCCAGCAGCCCCACAGGGAATGGCGGGGAGCTGTTTTTT. It codes for CASSPTGNGGELFF.

The chain joins TRBV3-1 (or the pseudogene TRBV3-2) to TRBJ1-1; a weak D match, TRBD1 (6 bases). Germline V lookup: CDR1 LGHDT, CDR2 YNNKEL (reference sequence). The CDR3 runs 16 residues. V dropped 0 bases and J dropped 4 bases, with 15 bases sitting between them. Here the CDR3 reads CASSQDLGARVTEAFF. The CDR3 nucleotides read TGTGCCAGCAGCCAAGATCTGGGGGCGAGAGTCACTGAAGCTTTCTTT.

The J gene is TRBJ2-5, the V gene TRBV7-9, with D maybe TRBD1 (6 bases). This CDR3 region has 16 residues. Trimming left V 2 bases short and J 2 bases short, with 15 bases between. Germline loops: CDR1 SEHNR, CDR2 FQNEAQ (reference sequence). The DNA of the CDR3 is TGTGCCAGCAGCTTAATAGGAACAGGGCTTCAAGAGACCCAGTACTTC. This translates into CASSLIGTGLQETQYF.

This clone was counted between two and nine times. The rearrangement joins TRBV27 to TRBJ1-1; no clear D. Looked up from germline, CDR1 is MNHEY and CDR2 is SMNVEV (reference sequence). Trimming pared 2 bases from V and 0 bases from J, leaving 7 bases between. This CDR3 spans 14 amino acids. CDR3 region: CASSLGIVNTEAFF. The DNA for the CDR3 is TGTGCCAGCAGTTTAGGTATAGTGAACACTGAAGCTTTCTTT.

The chain employs TRBV11-2 and TRBJ2-7; D might be TRBD2 (5 bases). The CDR3 has 12 residues. The V gene lost 4 bases and the J gene lost 3 bases, with 7 bases spanning the gap. Germline V gene sequence: CDR1 SGHAT, CDR2 FQNNGV. The CDR3 DNA reads as TGTGCCAGCAGCTCGACTAACTACGAGCAGTACTTC. This codes for CASSSTNYEQYF.

The CDR3 DNA sequence: TGTGCCAGCAGCTTGTTGGCGGGGCAAGAGACCCAGTACTTC. This sequence encodes CASSLLAGQETQYF. The J gene is TRBJ2-5, the V gene TRBV5-5; D perhaps matches TRBD2 (6 bases). The CDR3 runs to 14 residues. CDR1 is SGHKS, CDR2 YYEKEE, per germline (reference sequence). V was cut by 1 base and J by 2 bases, with 9 bases left in between.

The rearrangement joins TRBV28 to TRBJ2-1; D is perhaps TRBD2 (6 bases). Germline CDR1 and CDR2: MDHEN and SYDVKM. The CDR3 loop spans 12 amino acids. The V and J ends lost 10 bases and 6 bases respectively, with 13 bases between them. The CDR3 DNA reads TGTGCCAAGAAAACCGGGAGCAATGAGCAGTTCTTC. The encoded protein is CAKKTGSNEQFF.

This chain's CDR3 is CASSLGLAGGEKQETQYF. CDR3 coding DNA: TGTGCCAGCTCTCTTGGACTAGCGGGGGGCGAGAAACAAGAGACCCAGTACTTC. J is TRBJ2-5 and V is TRBV18, with 14 bases aligning to TRBD2. J lost 2 bases, V lost 6 bases, and 11 bases had no gene match. The CDR3 is 18 amino acids. Per germline, CDR1 KGHSH and CDR2 LQKENI.